This T cell receptor beta chain was recorded in a study of blood T cell repertoires in COVID-19. The germline gives CDR1 MDHEN, CDR2 SYDVKM. V was trimmed by 5 bases and J by 2 bases, leaving 19 bases between them. This CDR3 contains 16 residues. The protocol was immunoSEQ multiplex PCR, while the TCRdb copy is restricted to in-frame clones and leaves out a portion. The sample holds some 100,000 clones, around 88% seen once. The genes are TRBV28 and TRBJ2-7; TRBD1 might be the D (6 bases). The receptor comes from a human donor in a cohort sampled during active COVID-19. Sequenced sample: peripheral blood. The CDR3 region is CASSGPGQTKPYEQYF. CDR3 nucleotides: TGTGCCAGCAGTGGGCCCGGACAGACCAAACCCTACGAGCAGTACTTC.